This T cell receptor beta chain was profiled in a study of cytomegalovirus exposure and HLA in healthy donors. Findings of the study overall: The authors judged a highly shared variant cluster likely a sequencing artifact. Most TCR sequences were uncommon, yet certain public TCRs appeared in many donors. Of the V segments, some could not be distinguished, including TRBV6-2 and TRBV6-3, and were excluded.

V gave up 0 bases and J gave up 13 bases; unmatched junction bases: 4. This CDR3 spans 13 amino acids. Germline assignment: CDR1 SGHKS and CDR2 YYEKEE (reference sequence). As for this clone: Its antigen is unknown.

The PCR used 60 Vbeta and 13 Jbeta primers. Original handling: About 83 million unique TCR beta chains, about 12 million shared, were counted in a later analysis. Profiling relied on immunoSEQ multiplex PCR, and the TCRdb table lists in-frame clones only, not all of them. The DNA gave D and trimming, while V, J and clone size come from that table. Found here are 80,000 or so clones, about four fifths of them singletons; the top ten hold approximately 3.4%. The sample comprised PBMCs. This sequence joins TRBV5-5 and TRBJ1-2; 12 bases map to TRBD1. The sequence was collected from a man between 40 and 49 years old in good health and CMV-seronegative. Here the CDR3 DNA reads TGTGCCAGCAGCTTGGAGGGACAGGGGGCCGTCACCTTC. Translation gives CASSLEGQGAVTF.